Sequencing of this T cell receptor (beta chain) was carried out in a study of blood T cell repertoires in COVID-19 (dated by TCRdb to the early 2020s). Regarding the complete study: Collaborator samples came from the United States, Italy and Spain and covered acute and convalescent phases of COVID-19. The repertoires were released in a freely available public database meant as a resource for research on the immune response to SARS-CoV-2. Deeply sampled blood TCRbeta repertoires from subjects exposed to, actively infected with, or recovered from COVID-19 were included in the dataset. HLA class I and class II types, where available, came from metadata supplied by the sample provider rather than from assay-based typing. The prospective study material was composed of cDNA or gDNA derived from T cells, B-cell-depleted T cells, or PBMCs. A de-identified subject ID, COVID-19 status, age in years and sex were almost always included in the sample metadata. Samples were obtained from the ongoing ImmuneRACE study (first 160 participants) and from 1,254 subjects provided by 6 global collaborators. Overall results and qualifications from the work: The amount of clinical and demographic metadata varied by source and participant and was provided uncurated.

Samples from volunteer blood donors who had recovered from COVID-19 were contributed by a second Seattle source. The collaborating institutions used their own protocols to collect whole blood in K2EDTA tubes. For TCRbeta analysis, collaborator samples were shipped as frozen whole blood, as isolated PBMCs, or as DNA extracted from either sample type. CDR1 and CDR2 are read off the germline V gene as SGHNT and YENEEA. The CDR3 has 14 amino acids, counting the end cysteine and phenylalanine. Just CDR3 DNA is preserved here, 42 bases in frame from base 1. The junction shows trimming of 4 bases on V and 3 bases on J, and the gene matches do not reach 5 bases of it. This clone occurred once. The antigen this receptor binds is unknown. Base-call qualities are not available, and no considerably larger clone is one nucleotide away. TCRbeta CDR3 regions were amplified from genomic DNA by means of the immunoSEQ Assay, a bias-controlled multiplex PCR. The authors' analysis ran thus. Nucleated cell counts per sample were estimated from amplification of reference gene primers within the assay. To quantify the absolute abundance of each unique TCRbeta CDR3 rearrangement, sequence reads were collapsed and filtered. For each sample, productive Simpson clonality was calculated as the square root of Simpson's diversity index over productive rearrangements. This is the immuneACCESS table as TCRdb keeps it, with only in-frame sequences that have V and J called. A part of the clones is gone; compared with another copy, unresolved V genes explain less than half, and the rest is unexplained. The DNA gave D and trimming, while V, J and clone size come from that table. For this sample there are 120,000 to 150,000 clones; about 87% appear just once. Of the sample, 37% is held by the ten largest clones.

The sequence is built from TRBV11-3 and TRBJ2-7; the central 8 bases match TRBD2. Sequencing used peripheral blood. This clonotype originated in a man between 50 and 59 years old who had recovered from COVID-19. The DNA sequence is TGTGCCAGCAGCTACGGGGGGGACAACTACGAGCAGTACTTC. Protein translation: CASSYGGDNYEQYF.